The 10 T cell receptor beta chains below were found in one sample sequenced in a study of blood T cell repertoires in COVID-19 (TCRdb year 2020). Libraries were made using the immunoSEQ multiplex PCR assay. What TCRdb holds here is the immuneACCESS table cut down to in-frame rearrangements. Part of the clones is not present; checked against another copy, under half of the missing clones reflect an unresolved V gene, and the others are unexplained. The sample has 100,000 to 150,000 clones on record, over 70% of them singletons. About 2.3% of the sample rests with the top ten. Sequences were obtained from peripheral blood. Receptors were obtained from a man between 65 and 85 years old with acute or convalescent COVID-19.

The gene calls are TRBV29-1 and TRBJ2-3; 11 nucleotides agree with TRBD2. Looked up from germline, CDR1 is SQVTM and CDR2 is ANQGSEA. The CDR3 runs to 13 residues. V lost 4 bases to trimming and J lost 6 bases; unmatched junction nucleotides: 3. The CDR3, as DNA: TGCAGCGTTGCCCCTAGCGGGGGGGATACGCAGTATTTT. Encoded protein: CSVAPSGGDTQYF.

The CDR3 sequence: CASTLKGAGTEAFF. The DNA for the CDR3 is TGTGCCAGCACCCTAAAAGGTGCGGGCACTGAAGCTTTCTTT. This chain connects TRBV3-1 (or the pseudogene TRBV3-2) to TRBJ1-1; D is unclear. The CDR3 contains 14 residues. Germline CDR1 reads LGHDT; CDR2 reads YNNKEL (reference sequence). The V end was cut by 7 bases, the J end by 4 bases, with 16 bases between.

This chain joins TRBV5-4 and TRBJ1-2, with D possibly matching TRBD1 (5 bases). Germline CDR1 SGHNT, CDR2 YYREEE (reference sequence). The ends were cut back, 5 bases at V and 5 bases at J, with 16 bases in the middle. The length of the CDR3 is 14 residues. The CDR3 protein is CASRRDSSIYGYTF. CDR3 nucleotides: TGTGCCAGCAGGAGGGACTCCTCGATTTATGGCTACACCTTC.

This sequence joins TRBV6-5 and TRBJ2-1, with TRBD2 matching 10 bases. V trimming: 3 bases; J trimming: 8 bases; junction bases outside the gene matches: 10. Germline V lookup: CDR1 MNHEY, CDR2 SVGAGI. This CDR3 comprises 16 residues. In nucleotides, the CDR3 is TGTGCCAGCAGTTATCTCCCAGCGGGGGGGCCAGATGAGCAGTTCTTC. This sequence encodes CASSYLPAGGPDEQFF.

The chain couples TRBV29-1 to TRBJ1-1; 7 bases are shared with TRBD1. There are 10 residues in the CDR3. Losses at the gene ends were 4 bases for V and 10 bases for J; bases not matched to a gene: 3. Germline assignment: CDR1 SQVTM and CDR2 ANQGSEA. CDR3 sequence reads: CSVVSGGAFF. CDR3 bases: TGCAGCGTTGTTTCAGGGGGAGCTTTCTTT.

The chain has TRBV2 and TRBJ2-5; 9 bases agree with TRBD2. Germline lookup yields CDR1 SNHLY and CDR2 FYNNEI. The ends lost 0 bases at V and 4 bases at J; junction bases unmatched: 3. The CDR3 covers 15 residues. CDR3 region: CASSEAGSGGETQYF. In nucleotides, the CDR3 is TGTGCCAGCAGTGAAGCGGGTAGCGGGGGAGAGACCCAGTACTTC.

This clone is a singleton in its sample. Here the CDR3 DNA reads TGTGCCAGCAGCTTAGGGGGCAGGGGGCGGAACACTGAAGCTTTCTTT. Its protein is CASSLGGRGRNTEAFF. This sequence joins TRBV7-9 and TRBJ1-1; TRBD1 agrees at 8 bases. The CDR3 length is 16 residues. Per the germline V gene, CDR1 is SEHNR and CDR2 is FQNEAQ (reference sequence). Losses at the gene ends were 1 base for V and 1 base for J; bases not matched to a gene: 5. The variable domain in full, with the rest retrieved from reference TRBV7-9 and TRBJ1-1, is DTGVSQNPRHKITKRGQNVTFRCDPISEHNRLYWYRQTLGQGPEFLTYFQNEAQLEKSRLLSDRFSAERPKGSFSTLEIQRTEQGDSAMYLCASSLGGRGRNTEAFFGQGTRLTVV.

This sequence joins TRBV9 and TRBJ2-7, with 7 bases identical to TRBD1. CDR1 SGDLS and CDR2 YYNGEE come from the germline V gene. V lost 3 bases, J lost 3 bases, and 9 bases stayed unmatched. CDR3 length equals 15 residues. The CDR3 region is CASSEGAIGVYEQYF. The CDR3 region has the DNA TGTGCCAGCAGCGAGGGGGCCATTGGCGTCTACGAGCAGTACTTC.

This clone was observed a single time. V gene TRBV7-2 combines with J gene TRBJ1-2, with a tentative D call TRBD1 (5 bases). Germline loops: CDR1 SGHTA, CDR2 FQGNSA. V gave up 5 bases and J gave up 8 bases, with 15 bases separating them. The CDR3 is 13 amino acids. For the CDR3, the DNA is TGTGCCAGCAGCATAGACAGAGGAGGAGGCTACACCTTC. Encoded protein: CASSIDRGGGYTF.

This chain connects TRBV4-3 to TRBJ1-3; D is uncertain. Trimming cost V 1 base and J 0 bases, with 13 bases left between them. CDR3 size: 17 residues. CDR1 LGHNA and CDR2 YSLEER come from the germline V gene. DNA of the CDR3: TGCGCCAGCAGCCAAGCTGACTCCCGGAGCTCTGGAAACACCATATATTTT. Amino acid sequence: CASSQADSRSSGNTIYF.